This T cell receptor beta chain appears in the sequencing data of a study of siplizumab effects on memory and regulatory T cells (dated by TCRdb to between 2018 and 2021). With regard to the full study: The effect of the anti-CD2 antibody siplizumab on alloreactive T-cell subsets was examined in allogeneic mixed lymphocyte reactions constructed from human PBMCs.

Details on this clone: There is no known antigen for this receptor. Base quality data are lacking; no much larger clone is found one base away.

Here V drops 0 bases and J drops 4 bases, and the junction holds 9 bases not matched to any gene. CDR1 and CDR2 (SGHRS, YFSETQ) derive from the germline V gene. The CDR3 runs 17 residues from the cysteine to the phenylalanine. The read is trimmed to its CDR3 DNA, 51 bases read in frame from base 1. In a few donor pairs, further sequencing was done on unstimulated CD8+ naive, CD4+ memory, CD8+ TEMRA, CD4+ naive and CD8+ effector memory subsets. Sorted unstimulated T cells and proliferating T cells recovered from mixed lymphocyte reactions were subjected to TCRbeta CDR3 sequencing. Fresh whole blood from approximately ten HLA-typed healthy donors was used to isolate PBMCs. Summary of the overall study and its limitations: Because sequences below about 10^-5 frequency were poorly captured, only a minor fraction of alloreactive clones could be mapped to unstimulated subsets. Siplizumab significantly reduced the cumulative frequency of alloreactive sequences traceable to unstimulated CD4+ memory T cells. Of the alloreactive CD4+ clones that could be mapped, the Treg-derived share averaged about 63% with siplizumab compared with 25% to 30% in control reactions. Whether proliferating Tregs from siplizumab cultures actually had suppressive function was not functionally confirmed. For roughly 75-96% of proliferating CD4+ or CD8+ clones, no naive or memory phenotype could be assigned. Unstimulated naive T cells appeared more diverse than memory T cells, and naive cells seemed to contribute substantially to the alloresponse.

To prepare the library, the immunoSEQ multiplex PCR assay was applied. Approximately 10^5 TCR templates per sample were assayed on the deep sequencing platform. Genomic DNA extracted from sorted T cells was used for TCRbeta CDR3 sequencing. Turning to the authors' computational methods: The R programming language was used for the clonal analysis of the TCRbeta CDR3 data. Comparing unstimulated samples against CFSE-low samples taken after the reaction was how alloreactive CD4+ and CD8+ clones were defined. Regulatory or non-regulatory origin of alloreactive CD4+ clones was assigned by matching sequences to the sorted unstimulated Treg and non-Treg repertoires. TCRdb took over this immuneACCESS table, retaining in-frame rearrangements with V and J assigned. Such tables are incomplete; in checked studies, under half of the missing clones stem from an unresolved V gene, and the remainder is unexplained. That table gives V, J and clone size, and the DNA gave D and trimming. The sample table records around 45,000 clones; roughly 84% of these occur just once. The ten top clones hold roughly 0.35% of the sample.

The TCR comes from a human donor in good health. The sequenced sample consisted of naive CD8+ T cells sorted from blood. Explained via the paper, the cell subset or site label denotes: unstimulated naive T cells. The rearrangement combines TRBV5-1 with TRBJ2-1, and TRBD1 aligns with 8 junction nucleotides. The CDR3 region reads CASSLEKQGARYNEQFF. The DNA sequence is as follows: TGCGCCAGCAGCTTGGAAAAGCAGGGGGCTCGGTACAATGAGCAGTTCTTC.